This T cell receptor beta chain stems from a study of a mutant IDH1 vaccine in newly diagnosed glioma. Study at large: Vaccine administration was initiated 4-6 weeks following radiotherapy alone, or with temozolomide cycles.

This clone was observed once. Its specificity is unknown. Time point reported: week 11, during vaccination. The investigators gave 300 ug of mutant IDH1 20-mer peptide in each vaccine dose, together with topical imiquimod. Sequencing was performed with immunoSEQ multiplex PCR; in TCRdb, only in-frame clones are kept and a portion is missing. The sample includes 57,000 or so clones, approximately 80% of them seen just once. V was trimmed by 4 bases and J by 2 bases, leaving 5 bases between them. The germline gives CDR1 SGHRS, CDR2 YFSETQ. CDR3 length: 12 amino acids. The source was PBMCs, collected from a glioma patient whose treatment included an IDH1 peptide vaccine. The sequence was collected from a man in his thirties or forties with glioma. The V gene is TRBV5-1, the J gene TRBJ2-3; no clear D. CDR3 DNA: TGCGCCAGCAGCCCCCCCACAGATACGCAGTATTTT. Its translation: CASSPPTDTQYF.